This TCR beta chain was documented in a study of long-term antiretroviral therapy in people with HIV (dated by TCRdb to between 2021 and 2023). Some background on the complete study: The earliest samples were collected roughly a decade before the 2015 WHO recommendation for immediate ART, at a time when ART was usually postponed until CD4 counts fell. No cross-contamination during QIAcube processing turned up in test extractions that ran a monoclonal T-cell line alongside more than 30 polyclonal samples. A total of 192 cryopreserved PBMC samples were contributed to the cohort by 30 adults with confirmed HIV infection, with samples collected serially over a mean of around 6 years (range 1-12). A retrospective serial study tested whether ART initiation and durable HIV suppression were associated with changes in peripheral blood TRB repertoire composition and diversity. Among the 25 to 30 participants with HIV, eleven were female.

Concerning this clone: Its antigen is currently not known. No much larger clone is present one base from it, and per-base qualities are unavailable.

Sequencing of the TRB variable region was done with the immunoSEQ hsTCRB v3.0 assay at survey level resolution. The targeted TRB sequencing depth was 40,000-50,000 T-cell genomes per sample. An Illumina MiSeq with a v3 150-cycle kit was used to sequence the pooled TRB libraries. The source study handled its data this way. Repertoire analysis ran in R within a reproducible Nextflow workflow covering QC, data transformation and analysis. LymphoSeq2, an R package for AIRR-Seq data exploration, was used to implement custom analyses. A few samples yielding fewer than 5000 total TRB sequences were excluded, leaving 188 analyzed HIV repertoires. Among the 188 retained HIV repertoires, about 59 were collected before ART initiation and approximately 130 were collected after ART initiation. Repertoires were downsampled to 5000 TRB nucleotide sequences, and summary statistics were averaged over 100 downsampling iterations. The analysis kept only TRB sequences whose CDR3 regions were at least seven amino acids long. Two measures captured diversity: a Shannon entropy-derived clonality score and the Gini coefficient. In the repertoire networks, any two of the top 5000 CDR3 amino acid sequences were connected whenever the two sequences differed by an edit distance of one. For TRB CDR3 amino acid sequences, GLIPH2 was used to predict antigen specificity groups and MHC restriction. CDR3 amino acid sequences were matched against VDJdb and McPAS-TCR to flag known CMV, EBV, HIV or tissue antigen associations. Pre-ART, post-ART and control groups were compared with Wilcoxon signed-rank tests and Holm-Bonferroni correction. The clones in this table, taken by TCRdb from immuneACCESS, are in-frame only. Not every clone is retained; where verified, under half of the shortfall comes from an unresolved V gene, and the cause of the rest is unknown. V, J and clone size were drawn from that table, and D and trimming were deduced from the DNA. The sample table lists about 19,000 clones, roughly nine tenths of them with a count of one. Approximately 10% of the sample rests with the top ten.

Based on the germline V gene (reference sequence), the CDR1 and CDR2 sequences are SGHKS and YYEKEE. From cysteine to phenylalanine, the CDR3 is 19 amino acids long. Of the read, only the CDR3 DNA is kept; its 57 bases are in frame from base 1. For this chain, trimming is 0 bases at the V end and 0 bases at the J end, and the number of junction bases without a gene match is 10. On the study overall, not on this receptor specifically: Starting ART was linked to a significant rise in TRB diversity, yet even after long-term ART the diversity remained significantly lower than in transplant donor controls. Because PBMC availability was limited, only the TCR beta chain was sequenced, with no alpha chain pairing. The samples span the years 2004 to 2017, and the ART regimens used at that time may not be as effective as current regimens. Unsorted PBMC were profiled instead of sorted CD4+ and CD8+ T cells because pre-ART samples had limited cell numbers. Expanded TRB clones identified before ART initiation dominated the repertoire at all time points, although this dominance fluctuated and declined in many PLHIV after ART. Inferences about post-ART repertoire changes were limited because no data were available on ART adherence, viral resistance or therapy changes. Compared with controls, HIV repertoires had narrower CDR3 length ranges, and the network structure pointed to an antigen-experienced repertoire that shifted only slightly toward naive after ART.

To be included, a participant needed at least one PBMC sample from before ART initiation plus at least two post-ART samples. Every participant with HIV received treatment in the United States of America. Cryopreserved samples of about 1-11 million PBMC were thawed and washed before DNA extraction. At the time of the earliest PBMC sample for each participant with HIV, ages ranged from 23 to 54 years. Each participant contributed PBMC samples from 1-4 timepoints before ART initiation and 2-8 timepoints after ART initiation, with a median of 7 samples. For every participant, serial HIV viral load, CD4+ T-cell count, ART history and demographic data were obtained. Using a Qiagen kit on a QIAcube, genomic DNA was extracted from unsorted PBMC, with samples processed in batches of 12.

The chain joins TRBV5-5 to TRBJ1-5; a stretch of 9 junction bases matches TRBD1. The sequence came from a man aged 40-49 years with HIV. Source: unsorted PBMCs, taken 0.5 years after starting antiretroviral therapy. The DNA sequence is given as TGTGCCAGCAGCTTGGAGGCCTGGAGGACAGGGGATAGCAATCAGCCCCAGCATTTT. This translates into CASSLEAWRTGDSNQPQHF.